The present entry profiles one TCR beta chain with its context. This clonotype showed up just a few times. Its antigen is not yet known. Per-base quality was not reported, and no clone a single base away is much larger than it. High-throughput TCR beta sequencing profiled peripheral blood CD8+ and CD4+ T cells from healthy donors, Susac syndrome patients and multiple sclerosis patients. Recently defined diagnostic criteria for definite or probable disease were met by the Susac syndrome patients. Bulk CD8+ and CD4+ T cells were purified by magnetic negative isolation, while CD8+ TEMRA cells were enriched using FACS. Blood was collected in EDTA tubes and processed within 24 hours, with PBMCs isolated through density gradient centrifugation. PBMCs intended for TCR sequencing were frozen in liquid nitrogen and were later thawed in a 37 degrees C water bath. A purity of at least 90% was achieved for sorted or isolated CD4+, CD8+ and CD8+ TEMRA cells.

This sample is part of a study of CD8 T cells in Susac syndrome (dated by TCRdb to the late 2010s). About the investigation overall: Among the Susac syndrome patients who were sequenced, clinically active disease was present in over 5 and clinical remission was observed in under ten. Susac syndrome patients were therapy-naive, on corticosteroids (some also receiving IVIg), or on IVIg alone at blood withdrawal. Repertoire sequencing was used to test whether CD8+ T cell activation and differentiation in Susac syndrome was antigen driven. Overall study outcomes, separate from this receptor: The TCR sequencing and HLA analysis was acknowledged to have included a relatively small number of individuals. In the CD4+ T cell repertoire of Susac syndrome patients, clonal expansion was not detected.

The germline V gene specifies SGHTA as CDR1 and FQGNSA as CDR2. The CDR3 covers 18 residues, taking in both the cysteine and the phenylalanine. Just CDR3 DNA is preserved here, 54 bases in frame from base 1. Trimming removed 1 base from V and 2 bases from J; the gene matches leave 7 bases unexplained. RNA was extracted using the RNeasy kit, and roughly 0.45 to 1 microgram was reverse transcribed with random hexamers. TCR beta CDR3 regions were amplified with the immunoSEQ multiplex PCR assay covering 54 Vbeta and 13 Jbeta segments. To correct PCR amplification bias, a synthetic template baseline was used for both primer optimization and computational correction. As for the original processing: Reads were assigned to V, D and J genes according to IMGT and analyzed in immunoSEQ Analyzer, with only productive sequences retained. Clonality was calculated as one minus the Shannon entropy normalized by log2 of the number of productive unique sequences. For each patient and control, public and private clones were evaluated within the 100 most prevalent clones. A clone was defined as Susac-specific if it was absent from the healthy and MS cohorts, from over 1,000 published viral clones and from other ImmuneACCESS disease sequences. Starting from the raw public reads, TCRdb applied fastp trimming at Q25, assembled clones with MiXCR and retained in-frame beta chains. Every distinct CDR3 protein forms one entry, paired with its most common genes and DNA. TCRdb's processing, not the study's, gives the V and J calls here. The sample table shows tens of thousands of distinct CDR3 sequences, and 93% are seen once. The top ten clonotypes cover more than 0.13% of the sample.

The V gene is TRBV7-2 and the J gene is TRBJ2-5, with 13 bases in between that match TRBD2. The sequencing input was CD4+ T cells from PBMCs. The clonotype was recovered from a human donor with Susac syndrome. DNA sequence: TGTGCCAGCAGCTTAGTATGGACTAGCGGGGGCCTACAAGAGACCCAGTACTTC. Its protein is CASSLVWTSGGLQETQYF.